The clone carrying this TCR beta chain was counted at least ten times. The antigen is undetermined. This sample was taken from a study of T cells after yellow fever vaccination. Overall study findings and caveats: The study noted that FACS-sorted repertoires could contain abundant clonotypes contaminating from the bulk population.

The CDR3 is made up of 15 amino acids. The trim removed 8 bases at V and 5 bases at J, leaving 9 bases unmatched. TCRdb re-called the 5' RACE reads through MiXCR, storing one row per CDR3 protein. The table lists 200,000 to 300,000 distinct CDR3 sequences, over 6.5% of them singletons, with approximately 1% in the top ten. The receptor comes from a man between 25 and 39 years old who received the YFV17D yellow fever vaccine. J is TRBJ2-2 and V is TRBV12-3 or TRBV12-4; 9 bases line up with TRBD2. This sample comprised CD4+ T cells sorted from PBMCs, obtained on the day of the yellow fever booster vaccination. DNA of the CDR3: TGTGCCAGCGGTCGGCTAGCGGGACGTACCGGGGAGCTGTTTTTT. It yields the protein CASGRLAGRTGELFF.